The rows below give T cell receptor beta chains drawn from one sample of a study of blood T cell repertoires in COVID-19. Sequencing was performed with immunoSEQ multiplex PCR; in TCRdb, only in-frame clones are kept and a portion is missing. The sample includes 250,000 to 300,000 clones, about nine tenths of them seen just once. Sequenced: peripheral blood. Every receptor here comes from a young woman with COVID-19, enrolled during active disease. CDR3s include the opening cysteine and the closing phenylalanine or tryptophan. The D gene is left open where the match is weak. The listing skips clone size in some rows; elsewhere it reads once, few, many or a size class.

TRBJ2-7,.,.,TRBV27,CASSSRLGRNEQYF,TGTGCCAGCAGTTCCCGTTTAGGGAGGAACGAGCAGTACTTC
TRBJ2-2,.,TRBD2,TRBV6-6,CAIHWTSGRFTGELFF,TGTGCCATACACTGGACTAGCGGGAGGTTCACCGGGGAGCTGTTTTTT
TRBJ2-3,.,TRBD2,TRBV6-5,CASSSQAGATDTQYF,TGTGCCAGCAGTTCCCAAGCGGGAGCCACAGATACGCAGTATTTT
TRBJ2-1,.,.,TRBV5-6,CASSFLYNEQFF,TGTGCCAGCAGCTTTCTCTACAATGAGCAGTTCTTC
TRBJ1-3,.,.,TRBV25-1,CASGWTNSGNTIYF,TGTGCCAGCGGATGGACAAACTCTGGAAACACCATATATTTT
TRBJ2-3,.,TRBD1,TRBV4-3,CASSQGAAQGVDTQYF,TGCGCCAGCAGCCAAGGGGCCGCCCAGGGGGTAGATACGCAGTATTTT
TRBJ2-1,.,.,TRBV4-1,CASSQGQGNEQFF,TGCGCCAGCAGCCAAGGTCAGGGGAATGAGCAGTTCTTC
TRBJ2-3,.,.,TRBV18,CASSLRDINTDTQYF,TGTGCCAGCTCATTACGGGACATTAACACAGATACGCAGTATTTT
TRBJ2-7,few,TRBD2,TRBV6-6,CASRSPIAGLSYEQYF,TGTGCCAGCAGATCCCCCATAGCGGGCCTTTCCTACGAGCAGTACTTC
TRBJ1-6,.,TRBD1,TRBV5-5,CASSADRGNSPLHF,TGTGCCAGCAGCGCGGACAGGGGAAATTCACCCCTCCACTTT
TRBJ1-1,.,.,TRBV5-6,CASSLFGGRGAFF,TGTGCCAGCAGCTTGTTCGGGGGGCGAGGTGCTTTCTTT
TRBJ1-1,.,.,TRBV6-2/TRBV6-3,CASSGLNTEAFF,TGTGCCAGCAGTGGGCTGAACACTGAAGCTTTCTTT
TRBJ2-1,few,TRBD2,TRBV19,CANTSGSYNEQFF,TGTGCCAATACTAGCGGCTCCTACAATGAGCAGTTCTTC
TRBJ2-1,.,.,TRBV5-1,CASNIEASSYNEQFF,TGCGCCAGCAATATCGAGGCCAGCTCCTACAATGAGCAGTTCTTC
TRBJ2-7,.,.,TRBV28,CASSPAGLASISYEQYF,TGTGCCAGCAGTCCAGCCGGGCTAGCGTCAATCTCCTACGAGCAGTACTTC
TRBJ2-5,.,TRBD1,TRBV5-8,CASSVGTASQETQYF,TGTGCCAGCAGCGTCGGGACAGCATCTCAAGAGACCCAGTACTTC
TRBJ1-2,few,.,TRBV12-5,CASGFEGYGYTF,TGTGCTAGTGGTTTCGAGGGTTATGGCTACACCTTC
TRBJ2-1,.,TRBD2,TRBV10-3,CAPGRGSYNEQFF,TGTGCCCCGGGGCGGGGGTCCTACAATGAGCAGTTCTTC
TRBJ1-6,.,TRBD1,TRBV6-6,CASSLQGRNSPLHF,TGTGCCAGCAGTTTACAGGGGAGGAATTCACCCCTCCACTTT
TRBJ2-7,.,TRBD1,TRBV28,CASTPGQAIRYEQYF,TGTGCCAGCACACCGGGACAGGCGATTCGTTACGAGCAGTACTTC
TRBJ1-5,.,.,TRBV5-1,CASSLGQGSNQPQHF,TGCGCCAGCAGCTTGGGGCAGGGTAGCAATCAGCCCCAGCATTTT
TRBJ2-7,.,TRBD1,TRBV6-7,CASSYADRLGDEQYF,TGTGCCAGCAGTTACGCGGACAGGCTTGGCGACGAGCAGTACTTC
TRBJ1-5,.,TRBD1,TRBV6-2/TRBV6-3,CASSFSRTGSKGSNQPQHF,TGTGCCAGCAGTTTTAGTCGGACAGGATCCAAGGGAAGCAATCAGCCCCAGCATTTT
TRBJ2-6,.,.,TRBV30,CAWSVRRSGANVLTF,TGTGCCTGGAGTGTACGCAGGTCTGGGGCCAACGTCCTGACTTTC
TRBJ2-7,.,.,TRBV5-1,CASSFSRDYEQYF,TGCGCCAGCAGCTTTTCTCGAGACTACGAGCAGTACTTC
TRBJ2-1,.,TRBD2,TRBV7-2,CASSHSGLVKDEQFF,TGTGCCAGCAGTCACTCGGGACTAGTTAAGGATGAGCAGTTCTTC
TRBJ2-7,.,TRBD2,TRBV24-1,CATSDPSGGRYEQYF,TGTGCCACCAGTGATCCTAGCGGGGGCCGCTACGAGCAGTACTTC
TRBJ1-2,.,TRBD1,TRBV5-1,CASSFGTGVAGYTF,TGCGCCAGCAGCTTTGGGACAGGGGTTGCTGGCTACACCTTC
TRBJ1-3,.,.,TRBV19,CASSSGDGRNTIYF,TGTGCCAGTAGTTCGGGGGATGGCAGAAACACCATATATTTT
TRBJ2-7,.,.,TRBV7-2,CASSLAGLRNYEQYF,TGTGCCAGCAGCCTGGCGGGACTGAGGAACTACGAGCAGTACTTC
TRBJ2-5,.,TRBD2,TRBV19,CASSISSSGYQETQYF,TGTGCCAGTAGTATCAGTTCTAGCGGGTACCAAGAGACCCAGTACTTC
TRBJ2-7,.,TRBD1,TRBV10-2,CASRSGQGGGHEQYF,TGCGCCAGCAGGAGCGGACAGGGTGGAGGTCACGAGCAGTACTTC
TRBJ2-7,.,TRBD1,TRBV18,CASSPGTGYLEQYF,TGTGCCAGCTCACCAGGGACAGGGTATCTCGAGCAGTACTTC
TRBJ1-6,once,.,TRBV5-1,CASSLVASAQSPLHF,TGCGCCAGCAGCTTGGTGGCCTCTGCTCAGTCACCCCTCCACTTT
TRBJ1-5,.,.,TRBV10-2,CASSEGQGGNQPQHF,TGCGCCAGCAGTGAAGGGCAGGGAGGGAATCAGCCCCAGCATTTT
TRBJ2-1,.,TRBD1,TRBV5-6,CASSFLDRGSEQFF,TGTGCCAGCAGCTTTTTGGACAGGGGAAGTGAGCAGTTCTTC
TRBJ2-3,.,.,TRBV24-1,CATGDFTDTQYF,TGTGCCACCGGGGACTTCACAGATACGCAGTATTTT
TRBJ2-1,.,.,TRBV9,CASSQTNPDEQFF,TGTGCCAGCAGCCAAACCAACCCGGATGAGCAGTTCTTC
TRBJ2-5,.,.,TRBV5-1,CASTPTTGKETQYF,TGCGCCAGCACACCTACCACAGGGAAAGAGACCCAGTACTTC
TRBJ2-7,.,.,TRBV28,CASSFSGIEQYF,TGTGCCAGCAGTTTCTCGGGGATAGAGCAGTACTTC
TRBJ1-5,.,.,TRBV18,CASSPRATGNQPQHF,TGTGCCAGCTCACCGCGGGCGACCGGGAATCAGCCCCAGCATTTT
TRBJ1-1,.,TRBD1,TRBV7-2,CASSGNRDRAAEAFF,TGTGCCAGCAGCGGAAACCGGGACAGGGCAGCTGAAGCTTTCTTT
TRBJ1-1,.,TRBD1,TRBV4-1,CASSQGSLLGGRGNTEAFF,TGCGCCAGCAGCCAAGGTAGCCTCCTAGGGGGCCGGGGGAACACTGAAGCTTTCTTT
TRBJ2-3,.,.,TRBV24-1,CASSRGTDTQYF,TGTGCCAGCAGCAGGGGAACAGATACGCAGTATTTT
TRBJ2-2,.,.,TRBV19,CASSRAPLAGGGELFF,TGTGCCAGTAGTCGGGCCCCCCTAGCCGGCGGCGGGGAGCTGTTTTTT
TRBJ2-1,.,.,TRBV2,CASSEALPGSSYNEQFF,TGTGCCAGCAGTGAAGCGCTTCCGGGATCCTCCTACAATGAGCAGTTCTTC
TRBJ2-7,.,TRBD2,TRBV7-7,CASSEWGGTEQYF,TGTGCTAGCAGCGAATGGGGGGGGACCGAGCAGTACTTC
TRBJ1-5,.,.,TRBV28,CASSHRDQPQHF,TGTGCCAGCAGCCACAGGGATCAGCCCCAGCATTTT
TRBJ1-1,once,.,TRBV4-1,CASSQDSGGFGTEAFF,TGCGCCAGCAGCCAAGATTCGGGGGGTTTTGGCACTGAAGCTTTCTTT